What follows describes a single T cell receptor (beta chain). Its antigen is unknown. CDR3 length: 15 residues. Germline trimming cut 3 bases from V and 7 bases from J; bases unmatched to any gene: 2. Germline V CDR1 and CDR2: SGDLS, YYNGEE. Libraries were prepared by immunoSEQ multiplex PCR; TCRdb keeps only in-frame clonotypes and omits some of them. Counted here are roughly 93,000 clones, 85% to 95% occurring once; the ten biggest clones make up roughly 0.49%. The data are from a study of graft-versus-host responses after intestinal transplantation. Study overall: All of the recipients had induction that used anti-thymocyte globulin, then tacrolimus and steroids for two to three years. Study findings and constraints: Declining HvG levels early post-transplant were linked to peak circulating GvH clone levels. GvH clones detected in recipient marrow included some appearing first in ileum or blood.

The rearrangement uses TRBV9 and TRBJ2-1, with 15 nucleotides matching TRBD2. The TCR originated in a human donor who received an intestinal transplant. The sample was unstimulated CD8+ T cells sorted from spleen or lymph node cells, taken before intestinal transplant. CDR3 bases: TGTGCCAGCAGCGGGGGGACTAGCGGGGGGAATGAGCAGTTCTTC. It translates to CASSGGTSGGNEQFF.